Presented here are 5 T cell receptor beta chains from one specimen sequenced in a study of T cell responses to AZD1222 COVID-19 vaccine. The table came from immunoSEQ multiplex PCR; TCRdb's copy has only in-frame clones and leaves some out. The table has 200,000 to 300,000 clones, approximately 93% seen once; the top ten hold roughly 0.6%. The sample in question was peripheral blood, obtained on day 0 of AZD1222 vaccination. The origin of the receptors is an adult in good health.

The V gene is TRBV29-1, the J gene TRBJ2-7, with 9 bases fitting TRBD2. Germline-derived CDR1 and CDR2 are SQVTM and ANQGSEA. J was trimmed by 1 base and V by 0 bases; bases with no gene match: 4. The CDR3 spans 15 residues. The CDR3 loop is CSVEEGLAGSYEQYF. The CDR3 bases are TGCAGCGTTGAAGAAGGCCTAGCGGGGTCCTACGAGCAGTACTTC.

The chain carries TRBV4-1 and TRBJ2-7; D may be TRBD1 or TRBD2 (5 bases each). V lost 1 base and J lost 2, with 15 bases in between. Germline V gives CDR1 MGHRA, CDR2 YSYEKL. CDR3 length: 16 residues. CDR3 nucleotide sequence: TGCGCCAGCAGCCAAGGAGGGGTCGGGGTCCCCTACGAGCAGTACTTC. As protein: CASSQGGVGVPYEQYF.

A note on this clone: At one of its ends the junction is not consistent with the germline gene, which may arise from a read error. CDR3 bases: TGTGCCAGCAGTTTAGACAGGGTCGGAAATCAGCCCCAGCATTTT. Encoded protein: CASSLDRVGNQPQHF. The V gene is TRBV7-8, the J gene TRBJ1-5, with 7 bases aligning to TRBD1. Germline CDR1 reads SGHVS; CDR2 reads FQNEAQ. The CDR3 is made up of 15 amino acids.

V and J are TRBV7-2 and TRBJ2-2; 10 nucleotides line up with TRBD2. Per the germline V gene, CDR1 is SGHTA and CDR2 is FQGNSA. This CDR3 has 16 residues. J lost 7 bases, V lost 5 bases, and 10 bases had no gene match. CDR3 in DNA: TGTGCCAGCAGCCCTGACAGCGGGAGGGGTGGCGGGGAGCTGTTTTTT. This gives the protein CASSPDSGRGGGELFF. The full variable domain, completed using reference TRBV7-2 and TRBJ2-2, is GAGVSQSPSNKVTEKGKDVELRCDPISGHTALYWYRQSLGQGLEFLIYFQGNSAPDKSGLPSDRFSAERTGGSVSTLTIQRTQQEDSAVYLCASSPDSGRGGGELFFGEGSRLTVL.

This clone was seen just once. V and J are TRBV2 and TRBJ1-1; D gene ambiguous. The V end lost 3 bases, the J end lost 5 bases, and 13 bases lay between the germline ends. The CDR3 extends over 14 amino acids. The germline CDR1 and CDR2 sequences are SNHLY and FYNNEI. In DNA, the CDR3 is TGTGCCAGCAGTGAGTCCCCGAGAGGGACTGAAGCTTTCTTT. Translated, it gives CASSESPRGTEAFF.